This TCR beta chain was recovered during a study of Graves' ophthalmopathy and Graves' hyperthyroidism. Study overall: The term stable hyperthyroidism indicated an absence of ophthalmopathy within 18 months of follow-up.

Ages of hyperthyroidism patients ran from 18 to 65, and their diagnoses were new, under 2 months' duration. Many counts were recorded for this clonotype. RNA transcripts provided the template for amplifying TCR beta CDR3 regions. HTBI-primed RT-PCR formed the first round, and a multiplex PCR formed the second. TCRdb processed the multiplex PCR reads anew with MiXCR; each CDR3 protein has one entry. In the table there are around 590,000 distinct CDR3 sequences, 35% to 40% of which are singletons. V gave up 0 bases and J gave up 0 bases, with 11 bases separating them. The CDR3 has 15 amino acids. Germline V CDR1 and CDR2: DFQATT, SNEGSKA (reference sequence).

The gene calls are TRBV20-1 and TRBJ1-2, with D uncertain. What was sequenced was peripheral blood or thyroid tissue (not recorded which). The receptor was derived from an adult man with Graves' hyperthyroidism. The chain's CDR3 is CSARETEPTNYGYTF. The CDR3 DNA reads TGCAGTGCTAGAGAGACCGAACCGACTAACTATGGCTACACCTTC.